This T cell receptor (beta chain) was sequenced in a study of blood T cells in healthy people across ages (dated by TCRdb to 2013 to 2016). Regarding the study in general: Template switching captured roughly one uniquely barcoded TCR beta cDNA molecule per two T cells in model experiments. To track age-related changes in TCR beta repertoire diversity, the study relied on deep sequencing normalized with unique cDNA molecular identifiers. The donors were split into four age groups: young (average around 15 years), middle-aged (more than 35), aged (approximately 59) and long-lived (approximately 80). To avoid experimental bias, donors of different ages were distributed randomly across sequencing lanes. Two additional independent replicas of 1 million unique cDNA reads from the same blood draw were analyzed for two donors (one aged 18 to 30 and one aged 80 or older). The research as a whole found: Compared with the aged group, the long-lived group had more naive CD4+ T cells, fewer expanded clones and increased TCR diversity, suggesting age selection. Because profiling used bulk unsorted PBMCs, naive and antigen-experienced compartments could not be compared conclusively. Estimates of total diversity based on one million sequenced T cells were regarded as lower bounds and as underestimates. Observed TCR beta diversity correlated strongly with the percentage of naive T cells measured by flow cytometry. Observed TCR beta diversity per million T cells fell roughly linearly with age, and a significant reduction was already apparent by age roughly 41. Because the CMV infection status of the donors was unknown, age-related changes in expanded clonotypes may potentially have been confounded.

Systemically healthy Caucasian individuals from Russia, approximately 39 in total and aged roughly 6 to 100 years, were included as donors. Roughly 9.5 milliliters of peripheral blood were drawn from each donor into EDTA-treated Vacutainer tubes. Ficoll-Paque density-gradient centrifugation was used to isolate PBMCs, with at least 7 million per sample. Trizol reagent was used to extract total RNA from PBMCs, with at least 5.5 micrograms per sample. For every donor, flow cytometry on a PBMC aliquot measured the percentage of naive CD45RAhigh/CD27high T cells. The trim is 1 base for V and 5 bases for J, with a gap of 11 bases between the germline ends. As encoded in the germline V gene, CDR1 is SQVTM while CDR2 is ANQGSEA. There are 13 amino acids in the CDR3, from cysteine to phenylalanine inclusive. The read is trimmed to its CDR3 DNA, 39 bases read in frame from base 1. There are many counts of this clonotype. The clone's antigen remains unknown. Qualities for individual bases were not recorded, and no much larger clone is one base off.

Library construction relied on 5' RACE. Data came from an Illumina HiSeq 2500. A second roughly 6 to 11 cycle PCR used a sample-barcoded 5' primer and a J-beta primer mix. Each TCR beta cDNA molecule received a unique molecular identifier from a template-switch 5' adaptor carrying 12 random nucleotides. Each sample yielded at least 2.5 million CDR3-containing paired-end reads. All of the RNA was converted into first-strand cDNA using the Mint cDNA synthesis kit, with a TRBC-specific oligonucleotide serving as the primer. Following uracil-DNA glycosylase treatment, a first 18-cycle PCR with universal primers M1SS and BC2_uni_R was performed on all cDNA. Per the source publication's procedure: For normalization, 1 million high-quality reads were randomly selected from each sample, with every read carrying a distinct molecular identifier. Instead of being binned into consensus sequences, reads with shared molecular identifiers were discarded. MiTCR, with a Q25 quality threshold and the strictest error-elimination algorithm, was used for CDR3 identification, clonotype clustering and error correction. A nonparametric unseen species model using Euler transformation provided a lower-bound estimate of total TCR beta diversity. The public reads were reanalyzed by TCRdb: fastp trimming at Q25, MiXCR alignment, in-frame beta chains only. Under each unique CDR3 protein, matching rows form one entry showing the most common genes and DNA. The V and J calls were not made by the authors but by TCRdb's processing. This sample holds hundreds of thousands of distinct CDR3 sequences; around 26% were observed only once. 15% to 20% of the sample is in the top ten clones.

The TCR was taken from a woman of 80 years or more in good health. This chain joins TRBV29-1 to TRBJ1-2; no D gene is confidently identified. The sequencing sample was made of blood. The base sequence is TGCAGCGTTGAAGTGCAGAATCAATATGGCTACACCTTC. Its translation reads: CSVEVQNQYGYTF. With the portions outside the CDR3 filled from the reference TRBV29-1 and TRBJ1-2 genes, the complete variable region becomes SAVISQKPSRDICQRGTSLTIQCQVDSQVTMMFWYRQQPGQSLTLIATANQGSEATYESGFVIDKFPISRPNLTFSTLTVSNMSPEDSSIYLCSVEVQNQYGYTFGSGTRLTVV.